This T cell receptor beta chain emerged from a study of CD8+ T cells in alopecia areata. Trimming took 6 bases from V and 8 from J; bases not matched to a gene: 12. From germline, CDR1 is MNHEY and CDR2 SVGAGI. The CDR3 contains 15 residues. Once RNA had been extracted, it was reverse transcribed into cDNA to act as the sequencing template. TCRdb's copy holds only in-frame clones and misses some; the assay was immunoSEQ multiplex PCR. Here the sample spans more than 95,000 clones, around two fifths being singletons. The source material was CD4+ T cells sorted from blood. The TCR was taken from a human donor with alopecia areata. J is TRBJ2-1 and V is TRBV6-5, with 8 nucleotides matching TRBD2. The CDR3 here is CASSPTTTSGDEQFF. CDR3 coding DNA: TGTGCCAGCAGCCCTACAACTACTAGCGGCGATGAGCAGTTCTTC.